The clone carrying this T cell receptor (beta chain) appeared many times. In patients chosen for sequencing, flow cytometry had shown CD8+CD57+ cell expansion. The patients, all of them, had severe acquired aplastic anemia. Profiles of TCR beta VDJ and CDR3 were generated from a genomic DNA template. Using its own MiXCR run on the reads, TCRdb lists one record per CDR3 protein. The sample lists some 150,000 distinct CDR3 sequences; 40% to 50% were seen once. Trimming stripped 3 bases from V and 9 bases from J, with 5 bases between. The CDR3 extends over 10 amino acids. Looked up from germline, CDR1 is DFQATT and CDR2 is SNEGSKA (reference sequence). These data belong to a study of CD8+CD57+ T cells in acquired aplastic anemia.

This sequence originates from a human donor with aplastic anemia. This chain joins TRBV20-1 and TRBJ1-4; D uncertain. Sequenced material: sorted CD4+, CD8+, or CD8+CD57+ T cells (not recorded which) from PBMCs. The CDR3 here is CSARRQKLFF. The CDR3 region has the DNA TGCAGTGCTAGGAGACAAAAACTGTTTTTT.